The T cell receptor (beta chain) under discussion was sequenced for a study of PD-1 blockade in classical Hodgkin lymphoma. About the research overall: The nivolumab dose that patients received was 3 mg/kg, given intravenously every 2 weeks. Whole-study results and caveats: CD4+ TCR diversity, unlike CD8+, rose significantly by C4D1. According to reports, newly diagnosed patients had lower baseline TCR diversity than healthy donors, and relapsed/refractory patients had lower baseline TCR diversity still.

Described time point: cycle 4 day 1 (C4D1), after five to seven weeks of nivolumab. Every single patient, without exception, relapsed after autologous stem cell transplantation, and brentuximab vedotin exposure varied. Starting with thawed PBMCs, CD4+ T cells were purified by magnetic negative selection. Under best response, outcomes were complete response, partial response or progressive disease. Note on this clone: No antigen is known for it.

Generated by immunoSEQ multiplex PCR, the TCRdb table keeps only in-frame clones and is missing some. The sample has about 18,000 clones, 70% seen once. The germline V and J ends were trimmed by 3 bases and 4 bases, with 9 bases remaining between them. CDR3 size: 13 residues. Looked up from germline, CDR1 is LGHNA and CDR2 is YSLEER. The TCR was taken from a human donor with classical Hodgkin lymphoma. The rearrangement joins TRBV4-3 to TRBJ1-2; tentative D call: TRBD1 (5 bases). Sequenced material: CD4+ T cells from blood, taken before the fourth cycle of nivolumab. The CDR3 DNA sequence: TGCGCCAGCAGCCATGGAGACAGCTATGGCTACACCTTC. Translated, it gives CASSHGDSYGYTF.